This passage covers 10 T cell receptor beta chains from one sample sequenced in a study of T cells after yellow fever vaccination. TCRdb re-called the 5' RACE reads with MiXCR, one entry per CDR3 protein. The sample shows about 430,000 distinct CDR3 sequences, roughly a sixth of them seen only once. The sequencing here drew on PBMCs, taken before the yellow fever booster vaccination. The receptors originated from a man aged 18 to 29 who received the YFV17D yellow fever vaccine.

The table lists this clonotype with a few counts. V gene TRBV12-3 or TRBV12-4 combines with J gene TRBJ1-6; a weak D match, TRBD1 (6 bases). The CDR3 sequence is 15 residues long. V lost 3 bases, J lost 11 bases, and 17 bases lay in between. CDR3 DNA sequence: TGTGCCAGCAGTTTTTCCCCAGGGGCCTTTGCACCCCTCCACTTT. This translates into CASSFSPGAFAPLHF.

This clonotype was counted a few times. The chain joins TRBV29-1 to TRBJ1-1; 8 bases align to TRBD1. Germline trimming cut 6 bases from V and 5 bases from J; bases unmatched to any gene: 5. This CDR3 is 12 amino acids long. CDR1 and CDR2 from the germline V gene are SQVTM and ANQGSEA. The chain's CDR3 is CSVGDRRTEAFF. The CDR3 DNA reads TGCAGCGTCGGGGACAGGCGGACTGAAGCTTTCTTT.

This chain joins TRBV2 and TRBJ2-7, with 8 bases identical to TRBD1. This CDR3 comprises 14 residues. CDR1 is SNHLY and CDR2 is FYNNEI in the germline V gene. V lost 7 bases, J lost 2 bases, and 7 bases stayed unmatched. CDR3 coding DNA: TGTGCCAGCACCGCCCCACAGGGGGCCTACGAGCAGTACTTC. Encoded protein: CASTAPQGAYEQYF.

This chain connects TRBV6-6 to TRBJ1-2; D not resolved. V lost 9 bases and J 4 bases, leaving 18 bases between the germline ends. Germline values: CDR1 MNHNY, CDR2 SVGAGI (reference sequence). The CDR3 has 14 residues. The CDR3 protein is CASSDGGSAYGYTF. CDR3 nucleotide sequence: TGTGCCAGTTCTGATGGTGGTTCCGCCTATGGCTACACCTTC.

The rearrangement uses TRBV6-5 and TRBJ2-7; TRBD1 might be the D (6 bases). This CDR3 has 15 residues. Germline loops: CDR1 MNHEY, CDR2 SVGAGI. With 6 bases removed from V and 4 bases from J, the gap between germline ends came to 19 bases. The CDR3 protein is CASRGNRDPLYEQYF. The CDR3 DNA reads as TGTGCCAGCAGGGGAAACAGGGATCCGCTTTACGAGCAGTACTTC.

This chain links TRBV12-3 or TRBV12-4 with TRBJ2-2; tentatively, D is TRBD1 (5 bases). Trimming took 4 bases from V and 6 from J, leaving 21 bases between them. The CDR3 extends over 17 amino acids. This chain's CDR3 is CASSSQDSLFRSGELFF. The CDR3 DNA sequence: TGTGCCAGCAGTTCACAGGATTCCCTTTTCCGATCCGGGGAGCTGTTTTTT.

This sequence joins TRBV4-3 and TRBJ2-3; 8 positions match TRBD1. There are 15 residues in the CDR3. Trimming at V came to 3 bases and at J to 3 bases, leaving 5 bases not matched to a gene. Germline V lookup: CDR1 LGHNA, CDR2 YSLEER. This chain's CDR3 is CASSQVNRGTDTQYF. The DNA for the CDR3 is TGCGCCAGCAGCCAGGTGAACAGGGGGACAGATACGCAGTATTTT.

The rearrangement joins TRBV4-2 to TRBJ2-6; D possibly corresponds to TRBD1 (6 bases). V was cut by 5 bases and J by 0 bases, with 14 bases left in between. CDR3 size: 17 residues. Germline loops: CDR1 LGHNA, CDR2 YNFKEQ. This CDR3 reads CASSSETGNSGANVLTF. In DNA form, the CDR3 reads TGTGCCAGCAGCTCCGAGACAGGAAACTCTGGGGCCAACGTCCTGACTTTC.

V usage is TRBV6-5 and J usage is TRBJ2-5, with TRBD2 as a possible D gene (5 bases). V was clipped by 4 bases and J by 1 base, with 13 bases between them. The CDR3 covers 15 residues. Germline loops: CDR1 MNHEY, CDR2 SVGAGI. DNA for the CDR3: TGTGCCAGCAGTTCTCGTCCCGGGATCCAAGAGACCCAGTACTTC. Translated, it gives CASSSRPGIQETQYF.

In its sample, this clonotype was seen a few times. The chain has TRBV7-2 and TRBJ1-5; 7 bases fit TRBD1. V shed 5 bases and J 6 bases; nucleotides not matched to a gene: 10. The germline V gene has CDR1 SGHTA and CDR2 FQGNSA. The CDR3 is 15 residues long. The CDR3 DNA reads as TGTGCCAGCAGCCCACAGACAGGGAGGGCTCAGCCCCAGCATTTT. Its protein is CASSPQTGRAQPQHF.